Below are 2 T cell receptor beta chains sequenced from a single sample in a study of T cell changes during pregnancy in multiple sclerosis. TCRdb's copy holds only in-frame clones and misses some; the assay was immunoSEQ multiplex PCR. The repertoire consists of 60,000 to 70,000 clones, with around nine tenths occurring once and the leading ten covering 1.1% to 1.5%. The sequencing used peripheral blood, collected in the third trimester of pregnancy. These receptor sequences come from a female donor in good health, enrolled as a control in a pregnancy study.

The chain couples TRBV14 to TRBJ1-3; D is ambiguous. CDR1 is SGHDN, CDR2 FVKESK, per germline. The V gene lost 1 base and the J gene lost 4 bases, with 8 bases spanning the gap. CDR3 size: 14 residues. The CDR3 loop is CASSQAGYGNTIYF. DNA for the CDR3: TGTGCCAGCAGCCAAGCCGGTTACGGAAACACCATATATTTT.

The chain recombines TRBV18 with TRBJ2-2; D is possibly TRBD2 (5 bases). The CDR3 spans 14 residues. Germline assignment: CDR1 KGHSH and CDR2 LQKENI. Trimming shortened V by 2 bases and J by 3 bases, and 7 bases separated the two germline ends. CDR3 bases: TGTGCCAGCTCACCAAGGACTGACACCGGGGAGCTGTTTTTT. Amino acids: CASSPRTDTGELFF.